These 18 T cell receptor beta chains originate from one sample sequenced in a study of CD4 T cells in relation to SARS-CoV-2 and coronaviruses. Their specific antigens are unknown. Data came from immunoSEQ multiplex PCR; TCRdb stores just in-frame clones and leaves some out. The table records roughly 41,000 clones, 82% of them present only once. Sequencing used naive CD4+ T cells from PBMCs, cultured in vitro. The sample's subset: naive CD4+ T cells isolated by negative enrichment. The receptor source for this set is an adult with COVID-19.

This clone has more than one count but fewer than ten. The chain carries TRBV6-2 or TRBV6-3 and TRBJ1-1; D is uncertain. Trimming took off 3 bases at V and 1 base at J, with 9 bases between the two ends. Germline values: CDR1 MNHEY, CDR2 SVGEGT. This CDR3 is 14 amino acids long. The CDR3 is CASSYPPTNTEAFF. The CDR3 coding sequence is TGTGCCAGCAGTTATCCTCCCACGAACACTGAAGCTTTCTTT.

The gene calls are TRBV2 and TRBJ1-5; D gene uncertain. This CDR3 spans 13 amino acids. V gave up 3 bases and J gave up 7 bases, with 10 bases separating them. Germline values: CDR1 SNHLY, CDR2 FYNNEI. This CDR3 reads CASSDDVNQPQHF. The CDR3 nucleotides are TGTGCCAGCAGTGACGACGTAAACCAGCCCCAGCATTTT. The full variable domain, in which reference TRBV2 and TRBJ1-5 provide the parts outside the CDR3, is EPEVTQTPSHQVTQMGQEVILRCVPISNHLYFYWYRQILGQKVEFLVSFYNNEISEKSEIFDDQFSVERPDGSNFTLKIRSTKLEDSAMYFCASSDDVNQPQHFGDGTRLSIL.

The chain employs TRBV4-1 and TRBJ2-7, with 11 bases that match TRBD1. CDR1 is MGHRA and CDR2 is YSYEKL in the germline V gene. The CDR3 spans 15 residues. V shed 3 bases, J shed 4 bases, and the junction held 5 bases outside the gene matches. The CDR3: CASSHPGQGVYEQYF. Written as DNA, the CDR3 is TGCGCCAGCAGCCACCCGGGACAGGGGGTATACGAGCAGTACTTC.

This clone was found a few times. This rearrangement joins TRBV5-1 to TRBJ2-1, with TRBD2 identical over 8 bases. Losses at the gene ends were 2 bases for V and 7 bases for J; bases not matched to a gene: 5. This CDR3 contains 14 residues. CDR1 and CDR2 (germline): SGHRS, YFSETQ. The CDR3 loop reads CASSFGLAPNEQFF. CDR3 nucleotides: TGCGCCAGCAGCTTCGGACTAGCTCCGAATGAGCAGTTCTTC.

The chain combines TRBV11-2 with TRBJ2-5, with TRBD1 identical over 7 bases. The CDR3 is 14 amino acids. CDR1 SGHAT and CDR2 FQNNGV come from the germline V gene. The J segment lost 5 bases and the V segment lost 1 base, leaving 4 bases of the junction unmatched. CDR3 nucleotides: TGTGCCAGCAGCTTAGGACAGGGATTGGAGACCCAGTACTTC. Amino acids: CASSLGQGLETQYF. Together with reference TRBV11-2 and TRBJ2-5, the CDR3 gives the full variable domain: EAGVAQSPRYKIIEKRQSVAFWCNPISGHATLYWYQQILGQGPKLLIQFQNNGVVDDSQLPKDRFSAERLKGVDSTLKIQPAKLEDSAVYLCASSLGQGLETQYFGPGTRLLVL.

This chain joins TRBV5-8 and TRBJ1-5, with D perhaps matching TRBD1 (5 bases). Germline CDR1 SGHTS, CDR2 YDEGEE. The CDR3 has 15 residues. V gave up 4 bases and J gave up 7 bases, with 18 bases separating them. In DNA, the CDR3 is TGTGCCAGCAGCATAGCAGGGACCCGCGGGCAGCCCCAGCATTTT. Its protein is CASSIAGTRGQPQHF. The full variable domain, rest sourced from reference TRBV5-8 and TRBJ1-5, is EAGVTQSPTHLIKTRGQQATLRCSPISGHTSVYWYQQALGLGLQFLLWYDEGEERNRGNFPPRFSGRQFPNYSSELNVNALELEDSALYLCASSIAGTRGQPQHFGDGTRLSIL.

The chain recombines TRBV18 with TRBJ2-2, with D perhaps matching TRBD1 (5 bases). Germline V lookup: CDR1 KGHSH, CDR2 LQKENI. V was shortened by 4 bases and J by 5 bases, with 23 bases between the two germline ends. The CDR3 runs to 18 residues. DNA of the CDR3: TGTGCCAGCTCACGACTGCCTGTTAGGGGTGATTGGACCGGGGAGCTGTTTTTT. Amino acid sequence: CASSRLPVRGDWTGELFF.

The V call is TRBV18, the J call TRBJ1-2; 9 bases line up with TRBD1. CDR1 is KGHSH, CDR2 LQKENI, per germline. The ends lost 3 bases at V and 0 bases at J; junction bases unmatched: 11. This CDR3 comprises 18 residues. DNA of the CDR3: TGTGCCAGCTCACCGCGTACCGGGACAGGGACAACTAACTATGGCTACACCTTC. Encoded protein: CASSPRTGTGTTNYGYTF.

This clone was seen a few times. V is TRBV27 and J is TRBJ2-1, with D possibly being TRBD1 (5 bases). Germline lookup yields CDR1 MNHEY and CDR2 SMNVEV (reference sequence). V lost 3 bases to trimming and J lost 3 bases, with 6 bases between them. CDR3 length equals 13 residues. Here the CDR3 reads CASSFDSYNEQFF. The CDR3 coding sequence is TGTGCCAGCAGTTTCGACAGCTACAATGAGCAGTTCTTC.

V usage is TRBV6-1 and J usage is TRBJ1-5; possibly TRBD1 for D (6 bases). The CDR3 sequence is 13 residues long. Germline CDR1 MNHNS, CDR2 SASEGT. The ends were cut back, 3 bases at V and 4 bases at J, with 7 bases in the middle. As DNA, the CDR3 is TGTGCCAGCAGTGAGGACAGAAATCAGCCCCAGCATTTT. This sequence encodes CASSEDRNQPQHF.

The rearrangement uses TRBV11-2 and TRBJ2-7, with TRBD2 matching over 8 bases. The ends lost 1 base at V and 4 bases at J; junction bases unmatched: 3. Germline V gene data show CDR1 as SGHAT and CDR2 as FQNNGV. This CDR3 comprises 14 residues. The CDR3 sequence: CASSLAGGPYEQYF. CDR3 coding DNA: TGTGCCAGCAGCTTAGCGGGAGGGCCGTACGAGCAGTACTTC.

The chain uses TRBV7-9 and TRBJ2-3; TRBD2 matches at 7 bases. The V and J ends lost 5 bases and 6 bases, in that order; junction bases with no gene match: 17. This CDR3 is 17 amino acids long. Germline-derived CDR1 and CDR2 are SEHNR and FQNEAQ (reference sequence). CDR3 coding DNA: TGTGCCAGCAGCCCAGATGGGCTGGGCGGGAGTGCTGATACGCAGTATTTT. Translating gives CASSPDGLGGSADTQYF.

The chain joins TRBV7-9 to TRBJ2-7, with D perhaps matching TRBD1 (6 bases). The V end lost 6 bases, the J end lost 0 bases, and 15 bases lay between the germline ends. CDR3 length equals 15 residues. The germline CDR1 and CDR2 sequences are SEHNR and FQNEAQ (reference sequence). The CDR3 reads CASRSSGTSSYEQYF. The CDR3 DNA is TGTGCCAGCAGATCTTCCGGGACATCCTCCTACGAGCAGTACTTC.

V usage is TRBV2 and J usage is TRBJ2-1, with D unclear. V was shortened by 7 bases and J by 8 bases, with 9 bases between the two germline ends. CDR3 size: 11 residues. Germline V CDR1 and CDR2: SNHLY, FYNNEI. The CDR3 spells CASIEGYEQFF. The CDR3 nucleotides are TGTGCCAGCATCGAAGGTTATGAGCAGTTCTTC.

There are a few counts of this clone. The gene calls are TRBV10-1 and TRBJ1-2; a weak D match, TRBD1 (5 bases). Germline CDR1 reads WNHNN; CDR2 reads SYGVQD (reference sequence). The length of the CDR3 is 11 residues. V lost 6 bases and J lost 8, with 10 bases in between. Here the CDR3 DNA reads TGCGCCAGCAGGGGGCGAGGGGGCTACACCTTC. It is translated as CASRGRGGYTF.

The chain joins TRBV6-6 to TRBJ2-3; D gene unclear. The CDR3 length is 12 residues. Germline-derived CDR1 and CDR2 are MNHNY and SVGAGI (reference sequence). V was clipped by 2 bases and J by 6 bases, with 6 bases between them. This chain's CDR3 is CASSYPADTQYF. CDR3 nucleotides: TGTGCCAGCAGTTACCCAGCGGATACGCAGTATTTT.

V gene TRBV29-1 combines with J gene TRBJ2-7; D remains unclear. Per the germline V gene, CDR1 is SQVTM and CDR2 is ANQGSEA. Deletions cut 4 bases from V and 4 bases from J, with 8 bases between. The CDR3 is made up of 11 amino acids. The CDR3 reads CSVGSRYEQYF. The CDR3 bases are TGCAGCGTTGGTTCGAGGTACGAGCAGTACTTC.

The chain couples TRBV18 to TRBJ2-3; 11 bases are a match to TRBD1. The J segment lost 2 bases and the V segment lost 2 bases, leaving 3 bases of the junction unmatched. The CDR3 contains 16 residues. Germline V lookup: CDR1 KGHSH, CDR2 LQKENI. The CDR3 here is CASSPIGQGATDTQYF. As DNA, the CDR3 is TGTGCCAGCTCACCAATAGGACAGGGGGCCACAGATACGCAGTATTTT.